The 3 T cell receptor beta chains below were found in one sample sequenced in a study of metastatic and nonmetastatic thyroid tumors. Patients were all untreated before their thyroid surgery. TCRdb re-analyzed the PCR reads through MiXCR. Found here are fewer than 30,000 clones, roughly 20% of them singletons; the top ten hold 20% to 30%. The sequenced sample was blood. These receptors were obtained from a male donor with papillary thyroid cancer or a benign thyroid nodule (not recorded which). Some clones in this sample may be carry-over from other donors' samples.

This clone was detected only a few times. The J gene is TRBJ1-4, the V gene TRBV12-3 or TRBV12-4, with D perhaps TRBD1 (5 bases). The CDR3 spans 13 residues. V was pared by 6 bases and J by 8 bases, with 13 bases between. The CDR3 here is CASRGVAREKLFF. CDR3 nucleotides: TGTGCCAGCAGGGGGGTGGCCCGCGAAAAACTGTTTTTT.

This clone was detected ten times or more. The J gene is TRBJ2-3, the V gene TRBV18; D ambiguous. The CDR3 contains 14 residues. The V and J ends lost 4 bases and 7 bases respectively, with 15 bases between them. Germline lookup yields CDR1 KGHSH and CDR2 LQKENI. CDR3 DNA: TGTGCCAGCTCACAGACTGAGATTTTGAATACGCAGTATTTT. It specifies CASSQTEILNTQYF. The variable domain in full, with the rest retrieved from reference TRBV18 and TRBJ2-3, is NAGVMQNPRHLVRRRGQEARLRCSPMKGHSHVYWYRQLPEEGLKFMVYLQKENIIDESGMPKERFSAEFPKEGPSILRIQQVVRGDSAAYFCASSQTEILNTQYFGPGTRLTVL.

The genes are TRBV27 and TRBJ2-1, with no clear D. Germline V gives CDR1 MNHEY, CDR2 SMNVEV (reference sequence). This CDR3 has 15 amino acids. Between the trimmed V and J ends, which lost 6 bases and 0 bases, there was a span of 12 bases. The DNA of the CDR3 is TGTGCCAGCAGCCCTGTAGGTAACTCCTACAATGAGCAGTTCTTC. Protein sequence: CASSPVGNSYNEQFF.